This T cell receptor (beta chain) was sequenced for a study of cytomegalovirus exposure and HLA in healthy donors. About this clone itself: Its antigen is unknown.

General study results and limits: A later analysis showed HLA-associated TCR beta chains outstripping equally common others in clonal expansion. Reports credit the classifier with highly specific, highly sensitive diagnosis of cytomegalovirus status.

PCR was performed using 60 Vbeta and 13 Jbeta primers. Sequencing used immunoSEQ multiplex PCR; TCRdb keeps in-frame clones, though not all of them. The profile shows over 100,000 clones, 66% of them singletons. Sequenced material: PBMCs. The receptor's source is a young man in good health and CMV-seronegative.

In DNA, the CDR3 is TGCGCCAGCAGCTTCGGGCTAGCGGGACGCGAGACCCAGTACTTC. This codes for CASSFGLAGRETQYF. The chain couples TRBV5-1 to TRBJ2-5; 9 bases fit TRBD2. The V segment lost 2 bases and the J segment 5 bases; nucleotides outside the gene matches: 7. The length of the CDR3 is 15 residues. CDR1 and CDR2 from the germline V gene are SGHRS and YFSETQ.